The present T cell receptor (beta chain) was sequenced within a study of early T cells in non-severe SARS-CoV-2 infection. This clonotype has just a few counts. MiXCR was run by TCRdb on the 5' RACE reads, yielding one entry per CDR3 protein. Counted here are some 34,000 distinct CDR3 sequences, about 7% occurring once; the ten biggest clones make up about 13%. Germline lookup yields CDR1 ENHRY and CDR2 SYGVKD. The length of the CDR3 is 14 residues. V was cut by 8 bases and J by 2 bases, with 14 bases left in between. This specimen consisted of whole blood, obtained at baseline. The gene calls are TRBV10-3 and TRBJ2-3, with D possibly matching TRBD2 (6 bases). This TCR derives from an adult who was a healthcare worker with PCR-confirmed SARS-CoV-2 infection or an uninfected control (not recorded which). The CDR3 sequence: CAIGGTSLTDTQYF. Written as DNA, the CDR3 is TGTGCCATCGGGGGGACTTCTCTCACAGATACGCAGTATTTT.